This T cell receptor beta chain was captured by sequencing in a study of cytomegalovirus exposure and HLA in healthy donors. Looking at the study overall: Out of 180 million or so T cells, an earlier analysis found around 110 million unique TCR beta sequences in total. Study outcomes and limitations: Researchers reported in a later analysis that common viral pathogens appeared linked to several top clusters. Analyzed later, association rates of TCRs varied across HLA loci, with DRB1 most and HLA-C fewest. Later analysis identified around 15,000 TCR beta sequences associated with HLA alleles, using a false discovery rate threshold of 0.05.

As concerns this clone: What it binds is not known. Compared with germline, one end of the junction differs, possibly owing to a read error.

The PCR was carried out with 60 Vbeta primers and 13 Jbeta primers. Clones were sequenced by immunoSEQ multiplex PCR, and TCRdb holds only the in-frame ones, with some missing. The repertoire holds around 280,000 clones, approximately 90% seen once, with approximately 2.2% in the top ten. This sequence originates from a woman aged 18 to 35 in good health and CMV-seronegative. The sample consisted of PBMCs.

The CDR3 nucleotides are TGTGCCGGCAGTTTGACAGGGAGAATAAGAAATCAGCCCCAGCATTTT. Encoded protein: CAGSLTGRIRNQPQHF. V gene TRBV27 combines with J gene TRBJ1-5; 7 nucleotides line up with TRBD1. The CDR3 is made up of 16 amino acids. Germline CDR1 reads MNHEY; CDR2 reads SMNVEV (reference sequence).